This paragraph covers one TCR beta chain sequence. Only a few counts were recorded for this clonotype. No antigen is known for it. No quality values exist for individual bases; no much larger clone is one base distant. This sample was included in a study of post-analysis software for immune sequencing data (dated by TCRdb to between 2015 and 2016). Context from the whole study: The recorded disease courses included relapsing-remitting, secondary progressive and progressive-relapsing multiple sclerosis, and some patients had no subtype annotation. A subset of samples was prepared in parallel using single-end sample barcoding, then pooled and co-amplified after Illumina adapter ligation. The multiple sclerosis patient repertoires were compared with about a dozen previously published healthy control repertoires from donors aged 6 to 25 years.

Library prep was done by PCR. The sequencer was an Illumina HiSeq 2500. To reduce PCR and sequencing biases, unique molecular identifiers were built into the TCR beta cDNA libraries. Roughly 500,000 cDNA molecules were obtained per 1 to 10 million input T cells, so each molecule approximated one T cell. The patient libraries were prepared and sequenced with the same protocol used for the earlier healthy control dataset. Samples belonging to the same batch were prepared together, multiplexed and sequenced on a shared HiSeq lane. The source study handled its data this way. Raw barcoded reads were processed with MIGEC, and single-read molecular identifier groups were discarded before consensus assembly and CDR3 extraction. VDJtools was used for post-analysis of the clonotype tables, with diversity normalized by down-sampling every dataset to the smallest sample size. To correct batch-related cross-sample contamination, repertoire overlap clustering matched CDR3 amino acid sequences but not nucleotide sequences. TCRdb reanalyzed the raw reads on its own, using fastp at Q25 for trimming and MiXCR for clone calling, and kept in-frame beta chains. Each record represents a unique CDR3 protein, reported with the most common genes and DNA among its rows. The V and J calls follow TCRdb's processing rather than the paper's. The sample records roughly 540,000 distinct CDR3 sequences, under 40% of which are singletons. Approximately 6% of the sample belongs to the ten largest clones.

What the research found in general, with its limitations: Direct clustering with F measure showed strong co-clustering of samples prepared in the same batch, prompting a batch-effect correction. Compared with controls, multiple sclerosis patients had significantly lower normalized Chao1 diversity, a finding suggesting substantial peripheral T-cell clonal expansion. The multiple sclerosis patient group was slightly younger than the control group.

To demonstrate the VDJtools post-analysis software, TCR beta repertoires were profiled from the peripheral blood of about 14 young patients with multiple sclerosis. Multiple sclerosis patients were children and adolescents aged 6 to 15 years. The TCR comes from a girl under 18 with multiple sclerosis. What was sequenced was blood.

The CDR3 reads CASSRTSGEYNEQFF. The base sequence is TGTGCCAGCAGCCGAACTAGCGGGGAATACAATGAGCAGTTCTTC. This chain is built from TRBV6-1 and TRBJ2-1; TRBD2 matches 10 bases in the middle. From a lookup of the germline V gene, CDR1 and CDR2 are MNHNS and SASEGT. Germline trimming amounts to 6 bases on V and 4 bases on J, with 6 as the count of junction bases outside the gene matches. Reading from cysteine to phenylalanine, the CDR3 counts 15 amino acids. Left in the record is the CDR3 DNA by itself, 45 bases read in frame from the first base.